These 27 T cell receptor beta chains originate from one sample sequenced in a study of regulatory T cells in long-lasting Graves disease. Time point of the sample: persistent/refractory GD, antithyroid drugs over 5 years with positive TRAb. Construction of the TCR library relied on RNA isolated from PBMCs. TCR beta libraries were built with iRepertoire HTBI primers and Arm-PCR of CDR3 regions. TCRdb re-derived calls from the multiplex PCR reads in MiXCR, one entry per CDR3 protein. The sample has nearly 350,000 distinct CDR3 sequences, around 20% seen once. Sequencing was performed on peripheral blood mononuclear cells (PBMCs), taken when the disease was refractory, from a patient treated with antithyroid drugs. The receptors shown here come from a female donor with Graves disease.

This clonotype was seen at least ten times. The chain joins TRBV9 to TRBJ1-1; 11 bases line up with TRBD1. The CDR3 is 14 residues long. The junction had 5 bases not matched to a gene; V was cut back by 3 bases and J by 7 bases. Per germline, CDR1 SGDLS and CDR2 YYNGEE. The CDR3 spells CASSAAGTGGEAFF. CDR3 DNA: TGTGCCAGCAGCGCGGCCGGGACAGGGGGTGAAGCTTTCTTT.

Regarding this clonotype: Just one base apart from a much larger clone, this may be a read error. The chain combines TRBV12-3 or TRBV12-4 with TRBJ2-7, with 7 bases fitting TRBD1. The CDR3 is 13 residues long. For the CDR3, the DNA is TGTGCCAGCAGAAAACAGGGGTACAATGAGCTGTACTTC. It encodes CASRKQGYNELYF.

This clonotype appeared many times. The J gene is TRBJ1-1, the V gene TRBV12-3 or TRBV12-4; 7 positions agree with TRBD1. V trimming: 6 bases; J trimming: 1 base; junction bases outside the gene matches: 14. The CDR3 consists of 17 residues. This chain's CDR3 is CASSPTRQGYRNTEAFF. The CDR3 DNA follows: TGTGCCAGCAGCCCGACTAGACAGGGCTACCGGAACACTGAAGCTTTCTTT.

This clonotype was detected ten times or more. The DNA for the CDR3 is TGTGCCAGCAGTTTTGCACCTGGGGCCAACGTCCTGACTTTC. Protein sequence: CASSFAPGANVLTF. This chain connects TRBV6-2 or TRBV6-3 to TRBJ2-6; D remains ambiguous. Germline values: CDR1 MNHEY, CDR2 SVGEGT. The CDR3 is 14 residues long. V was cut by 4 bases and J by 2 bases, with 6 bases left in between.

In its sample, this clonotype was seen many times. The chain has TRBV2 and TRBJ1-2; the D gene is possibly TRBD1 (5 bases). Trimming stripped 5 bases from V and 1 base from J, with 17 bases between. This CDR3 spans 16 amino acids. CDR1 is SNHLY, CDR2 FYNNEI, per germline. The DNA of the CDR3 is TGTGCCAGCAGTACGGCGCGGGGGGTGCTTAACTATGGCTACACCTTC. Amino acids: CASSTARGVLNYGYTF.

This sequence joins TRBV20-1 and TRBJ2-5, with 7 nucleotides matching TRBD2. The CDR3 totals 15 residues. J was trimmed by 4 bases and V by 6 bases; bases with no gene match: 14. Germline CDR1 reads DFQATT; CDR2 reads SNEGSKA (reference sequence). CDR3 nucleotides: TGCAGTGCACAGGAAGGGACTATACCTACAGAGACCCAGTACTTC. Translating gives CSAQEGTIPTETQYF.

The gene calls are TRBV18 and TRBJ2-7; D is possibly TRBD2 (5 bases). The V end lost 8 bases, the J end lost 6 bases, and 11 bases lay between the germline ends. Germline V gene data show CDR1 as KGHSH and CDR2 as LQKENI. This CDR3 comprises 11 residues. The CDR3 DNA reads as TGTGCCAGCGCCACTGGGAGCGAGCAGTACTTC. This sequence encodes CASATGSEQYF.

This chain connects TRBV6-1 to TRBJ1-6, with 7 bases matching TRBD1. V was clipped by 6 bases and J by 3 bases; unmatched bases: 5. This CDR3 has 15 residues. CDR1 and CDR2 from the germline V gene are MNHNS and SASEGT. The CDR3 DNA sequence: TGTGCCAGCAGAGCAACAGGGGTCTATAATTCACCCCTCCACTTT. Translated, it gives CASRATGVYNSPLHF.

Worth noting for this clonotype: Given a much more abundant clone one base away, this may be a read error. This chain joins TRBV7-2 and TRBJ2-5; maybe TRBD2 (5 bases). The germline V gene encodes CDR1 SGHTA and CDR2 FQGNSA. The CDR3 extends over 15 amino acids. V shed 3 bases and J shed 5 bases, with 16 bases lying between them. This chain's CDR3 is CASSFLVGRGETQYF. CDR3 DNA: TGTGCCAGCAGCTTCCTAGTGGGGAGAGGGGAGACCCAGTACTTC. Based on the CDR3 plus reference TRBV7-2 and TRBJ2-5, the full variable domain is GAGVSQSPSNKVTEKGKDVELRCDPISGHTALYWYRQSLGQGLEFLIYFQGNSAPDKSGLPSDRFSAERTGGSVSTLTIQRTQQEDSAVYLCASSFLVGRGETQYFGPGTRLLVL.

This clonotype was seen repeatedly, ten times or more. J is TRBJ2-7 and V is TRBV6-2 or TRBV6-3, with 7 bases fitting TRBD2. Germline V lookup: CDR1 MNHEY, CDR2 SVGEGT. V lost 3 bases to trimming and J lost 6 bases; unmatched junction nucleotides: 5. The CDR3 has 13 residues. This chain's CDR3 is CASSYGGRGEQYF. CDR3 DNA: TGTGCCAGCAGTTATGGAGGGAGGGGCGAGCAGTACTTC.

In this sample, this clonotype turned up many times. This sequence joins TRBV3-1 and TRBJ1-6, with D hard to call. CDR1 is LGHDT, CDR2 YNNKEL, per germline (reference sequence). The V and J ends lost 5 bases and 10 bases respectively, with 15 bases between them. The CDR3 sequence is 14 residues long. Here the CDR3 DNA reads TGTGCCAGCAGCGAGCGCGGCAGCGAGTCACCCCTCCACTTT. Translating gives CASSERGSESPLHF.

The chain couples TRBV20-1 to TRBJ1-5; maybe TRBD1 (5 bases). Germline assignment: CDR1 DFQATT and CDR2 SNEGSKA (reference sequence). This CDR3 comprises 13 residues. V lost 3 bases to trimming and J lost 11 bases, with 17 bases between them. This chain's CDR3 is CSASNPTDTSQHF. The CDR3 DNA sequence: TGCAGTGCTAGTAACCCCACGGACACGTCCCAGCATTTT.

The V gene is TRBV9, the J gene TRBJ1-3; no reliable D call. V lost 3 bases and J 10 bases, leaving 11 bases between the germline ends. There are 12 residues in the CDR3. CDR1 is SGDLS and CDR2 is YYNGEE in the germline V gene. CDR3 region: CASSGGGPTIYF. The DNA of the CDR3 is TGTGCCAGCAGCGGAGGCGGGCCTACCATATATTTT.

This clonotype was detected many times. The chain has TRBV28 and TRBJ2-3; TRBD2 agrees at 9 bases. Trimming took 7 bases from V and 4 from J; bases not matched to a gene: 6. This CDR3 comprises 14 residues. Germline V lookup: CDR1 MDHEN, CDR2 SYDVKM. The CDR3 sequence is CASTTAGGSDTQYF. The CDR3 nucleotides read TGTGCCAGCACAACAGCGGGGGGATCAGATACGCAGTATTTT. The complete variable domain, with remaining parts taken from reference TRBV28 and TRBJ2-3, reads DVKVTQSSRYLVKRTGEKVFLECVQDMDHENMFWYRQDPGLGLRLIYFSYDVKMKEKGDIPEGYSVSREKKERFSLILESASTNQTSMYLCASTTAGGSDTQYFGPGTRLTVL.

The rearrangement links TRBV5-1 to TRBJ2-2, with 13 bases identical to TRBD2. CDR1 is SGHRS and CDR2 is YFSETQ in the germline V gene. Germline trimming cut 4 bases from V and 4 bases from J; bases unmatched to any gene: 4. This CDR3 has 16 residues. The CDR3 DNA sequence: TGCGCCAGCAGCGGACTAGCGGGGGATGTCACCGGGGAGCTGTTTTTT. Translating gives CASSGLAGDVTGELFF.

This clonotype was seen a single time. A far bigger clonotype differs at one base, so this is likely a read error. The V gene is TRBV28, the J gene TRBJ1-2; D remains ambiguous. CDR3 length equals 13 residues. V lost 4 bases and J 6 bases, leaving 12 bases between the germline ends. Germline V gene sequence: CDR1 MDHEN, CDR2 SYDVKM. DNA of the CDR3: TGTGCCAGCAGTTACGTAGGGATTGATGGCTACACCTTC. Amino acids: CASSYVGIDGYTF.

As to this clonotype: Given a much more abundant clone one base away, this may be a read error. The chain couples TRBV27 to TRBJ1-1; unclear D gene. This CDR3 contains 13 residues. Germline CDR1 MNHEY, CDR2 SMNVEV (reference sequence). The CDR3 loop is CASSLTQNTKAFF. The CDR3, as DNA: TGTGCCAGCAGTTTGACGCAGAACACTAAAGCTTTCTTT.

This chain joins TRBV27 and TRBJ2-2; 8 positions match TRBD1. Germline trimming cut 8 bases from V and 7 bases from J; bases unmatched to any gene: 9. The CDR3 has 14 residues. In germline, CDR1 is MNHEY, CDR2 SMNVEV (reference sequence). The CDR3 bases are TGTGCCAGCGAAAGGACAGGGAACGGCGGGGAGCTGTTTTTT. Residues: CASERTGNGGELFF.

This clonotype came up many times. The V gene is TRBV12-3 or TRBV12-4, the J gene TRBJ1-2; no firm D call. The CDR3 is 14 residues long. The germline V and J ends were trimmed by 3 bases and 4 bases, with 12 bases remaining between them. The CDR3 here is CASSFRGWTYGYTF. The CDR3, as DNA: TGTGCCAGCAGTTTTAGAGGGTGGACCTATGGCTACACCTTC.

V gene TRBV2 combines with J gene TRBJ2-4; 8 positions match TRBD2. Germline-derived CDR1 and CDR2 are SNHLY and FYNNEI. With V trimmed by 11 bases and J by 0 bases, 6 bases remained unmatched. The CDR3 spans 14 residues. The DNA for the CDR3 is TGTGCCTTTGAGAGCGGGGGAGCCAAAAACATTCAGTACTTC. It is translated as CAFESGGAKNIQYF.

This chain uses TRBV7-2 with TRBJ2-3; no clear D. Trimming left V 5 bases short and J 5 bases short, with 14 bases between. Germline loops: CDR1 SGHTA, CDR2 FQGNSA. The CDR3 runs to 14 residues. In DNA form, the CDR3 reads TGTGCCAGCAGCAGTTTTTCTGGTGGAGATACGCAGTATTTT. Protein product: CASSSFSGGDTQYF.

This clonotype appeared a few times. V usage is TRBV11-2 and J usage is TRBJ2-5; TRBD2 matches 7 bases. CDR1 and CDR2 (germline): SGHAT, FQNNGV. V shed 3 bases and J 9 bases; nucleotides not matched to a gene: 19. The CDR3 extends over 17 amino acids. CDR3: CASSFHPYTGGRGAQYF. The CDR3 region has the DNA TGTGCCAGCAGCTTCCACCCTTATACCGGCGGGAGAGGGGCCCAGTACTTC. The full variable domain, its missing parts supplied by reference TRBV11-2 and TRBJ2-5, is EAGVAQSPRYKIIEKRQSVAFWCNPISGHATLYWYQQILGQGPKLLIQFQNNGVVDDSQLPKDRFSAERLKGVDSTLKIQPAKLEDSAVYLCASSFHPYTGGRGAQYFGPGTRLLVL.

This clonotype was picked up many times. The V and J genes are TRBV7-2 and TRBJ2-7, with a tentative D call TRBD1 (6 bases). Germline V gives CDR1 SGHTA, CDR2 FQGNSA. The CDR3 has 14 residues. V was clipped by 5 bases and J by 2 bases, with 13 bases between them. The CDR3 DNA reads as TGTGCCAGCAGCCATGTACAGGGCACCTACGAGCAGTACTTC. Translated: CASSHVQGTYEQYF.

The J gene is TRBJ1-4, the V gene TRBV5-1; D is uncertain. CDR1 is SGHRS and CDR2 is YFSETQ in the germline V gene. Between the trimmed V and J ends, which lost 0 bases and 4 bases, there was a span of 7 bases. The CDR3 has 14 amino acids. CDR3 nucleotides: TGCGCCAGCAGCTTGGAAGGGTTTAATGAAAAACTGTTTTTT. Amino acids: CASSLEGFNEKLFF.

At least ten counts were recorded for this clonotype. The rearrangement joins TRBV11-1 to TRBJ2-5, with 11 bases aligning to TRBD2. The ends lost 6 bases at V and 5 bases at J; junction bases unmatched: 8. Germline assignment: CDR1 SGHAT and CDR2 FQDESV (reference sequence). The CDR3 totals 15 residues. The CDR3 is CASRTPLAGDETQYF. The CDR3 DNA sequence: TGTGCCAGCAGGACCCCACTAGCGGGAGATGAGACCCAGTACTTC.

As concerns this clonotype: This may arise from a read error, as a much more abundant clone is one base away. CDR3 in amino acids: CTSSLSRTGRNTEAFF. The CDR3 DNA sequence: TGCACCAGCAGCCTCTCTAGGACAGGCCGGAACACTGAAGCTTTCTTT. The chain couples TRBV5-1 to TRBJ1-1; TRBD1 agrees at 7 bases. The CDR3 loop spans 16 amino acids. Germline values: CDR1 SGHRS, CDR2 YFSETQ.

This chain uses TRBV19 with TRBJ2-2; D remains unclear. This CDR3 is built from 13 residues. CDR1 is LNHDA, CDR2 SQIVND, per germline (reference sequence). V was pared by 5 bases and J by 1 base, with 5 bases between. CDR3 nucleotides: TGTGCCAGTAGTGCCTGGAACACCGGGGAGCTGTTTTTT. This codes for CASSAWNTGELFF.